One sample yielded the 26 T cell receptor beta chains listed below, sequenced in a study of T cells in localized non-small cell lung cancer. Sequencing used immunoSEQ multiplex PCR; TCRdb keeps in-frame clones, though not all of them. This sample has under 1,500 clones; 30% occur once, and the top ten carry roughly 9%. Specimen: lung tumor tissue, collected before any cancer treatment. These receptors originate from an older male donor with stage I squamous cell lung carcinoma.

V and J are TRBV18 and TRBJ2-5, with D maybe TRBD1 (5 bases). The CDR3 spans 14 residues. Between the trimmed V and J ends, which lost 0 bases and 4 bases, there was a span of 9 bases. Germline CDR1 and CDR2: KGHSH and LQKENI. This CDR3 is CASSPPDSVETQYF. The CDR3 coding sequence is TGTGCCAGCTCACCACCTGACAGCGTAGAGACCCAGTACTTC.

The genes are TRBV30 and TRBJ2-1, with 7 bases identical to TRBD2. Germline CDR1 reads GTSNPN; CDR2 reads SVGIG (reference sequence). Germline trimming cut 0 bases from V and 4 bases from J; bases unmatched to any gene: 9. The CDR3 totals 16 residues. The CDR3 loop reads CAWSVSGTPLYNEQFF. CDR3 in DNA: TGTGCCTGGAGTGTAAGCGGGACCCCCCTTTACAATGAGCAGTTCTTC.

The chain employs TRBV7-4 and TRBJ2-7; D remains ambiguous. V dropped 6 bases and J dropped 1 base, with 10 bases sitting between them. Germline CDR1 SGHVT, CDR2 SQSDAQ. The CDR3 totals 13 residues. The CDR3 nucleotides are TGTGCCAGCAGTCCTGGGCCTTCCTACGAGCAGTACTTC. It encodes CASSPGPSYEQYF.

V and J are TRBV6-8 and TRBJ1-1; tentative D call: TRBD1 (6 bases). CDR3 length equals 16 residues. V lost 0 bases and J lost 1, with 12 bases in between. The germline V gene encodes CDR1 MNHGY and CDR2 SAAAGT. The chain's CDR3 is CASSYSRLDRNTEAFF. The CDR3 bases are TGTGCCAGCAGTTACTCAAGGCTGGACAGGAACACTGAAGCTTTCTTT.

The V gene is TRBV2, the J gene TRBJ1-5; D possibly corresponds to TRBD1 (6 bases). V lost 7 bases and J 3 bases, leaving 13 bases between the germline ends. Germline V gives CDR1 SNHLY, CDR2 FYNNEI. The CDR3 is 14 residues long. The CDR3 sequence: CASKGGVINQPQHF. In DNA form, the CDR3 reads TGTGCCAGCAAGGGGGGGGTCATCAATCAGCCCCAGCATTTT.

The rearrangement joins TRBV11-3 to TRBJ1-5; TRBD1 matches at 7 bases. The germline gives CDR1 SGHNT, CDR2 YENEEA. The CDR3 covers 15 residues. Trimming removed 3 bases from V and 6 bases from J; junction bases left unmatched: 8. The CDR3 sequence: CASSLGSPGGQPQHF. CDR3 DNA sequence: TGTGCCAGCAGCTTGGGGAGCCCAGGGGGTCAGCCCCAGCATTTT.

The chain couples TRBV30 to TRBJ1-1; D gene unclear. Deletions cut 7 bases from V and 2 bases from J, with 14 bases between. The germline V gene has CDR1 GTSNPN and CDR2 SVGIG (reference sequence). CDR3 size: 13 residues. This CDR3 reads CAYTAGFNTEAFF. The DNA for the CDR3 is TGTGCCTACACCGCCGGGTTCAACACTGAAGCTTTCTTT.

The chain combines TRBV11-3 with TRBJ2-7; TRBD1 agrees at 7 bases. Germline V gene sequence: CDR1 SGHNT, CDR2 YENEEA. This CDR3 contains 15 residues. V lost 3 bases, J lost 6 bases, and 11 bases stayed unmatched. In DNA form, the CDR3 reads TGTGCCAGCAGCTTGGCCACTACAGGGGCGGCCGAGCAGTACTTC. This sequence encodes CASSLATTGAAEQYF.

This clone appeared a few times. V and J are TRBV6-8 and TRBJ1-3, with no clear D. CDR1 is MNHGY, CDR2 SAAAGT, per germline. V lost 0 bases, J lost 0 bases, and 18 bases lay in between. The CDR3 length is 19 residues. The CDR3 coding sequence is TGTGCCAGCAGTTACTCAGGCGGCGGATTAGTCCACTCTGGAAACACCATATATTTT. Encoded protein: CASSYSGGGLVHSGNTIYF.

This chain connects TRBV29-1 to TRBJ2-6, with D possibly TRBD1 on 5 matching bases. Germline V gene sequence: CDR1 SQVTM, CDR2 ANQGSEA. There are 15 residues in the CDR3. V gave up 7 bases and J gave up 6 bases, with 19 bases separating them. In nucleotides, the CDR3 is TGCAGCGCCCAGACAGCCTCTGGGGTGGCCAACGTCCTGACTTTC. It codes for CSAQTASGVANVLTF.

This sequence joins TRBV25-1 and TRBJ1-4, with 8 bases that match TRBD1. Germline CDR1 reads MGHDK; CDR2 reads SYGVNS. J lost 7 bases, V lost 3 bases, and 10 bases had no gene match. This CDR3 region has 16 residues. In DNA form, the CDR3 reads TGTGCCAGCAGTGAGTTACCCGGACAGGGAAGTGAAAAACTGTTTTTT. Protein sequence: CASSELPGQGSEKLFF.

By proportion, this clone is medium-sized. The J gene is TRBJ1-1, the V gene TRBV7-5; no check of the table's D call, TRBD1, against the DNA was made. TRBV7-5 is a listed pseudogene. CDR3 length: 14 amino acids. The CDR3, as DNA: TGTGCCAGCAGTGCCGGGACAGGGAACACTGAAGCTTTCTTT. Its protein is CASSAGTGNTEAFF.

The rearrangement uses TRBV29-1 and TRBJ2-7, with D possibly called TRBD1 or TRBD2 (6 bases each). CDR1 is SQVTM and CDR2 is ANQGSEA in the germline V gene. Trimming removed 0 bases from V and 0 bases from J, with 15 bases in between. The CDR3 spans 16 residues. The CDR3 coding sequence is TGCAGCGTTGAAGACGTCGGGGGCCTGAGCTCCTACGAGCAGTACTTC. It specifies CSVEDVGGLSSYEQYF.

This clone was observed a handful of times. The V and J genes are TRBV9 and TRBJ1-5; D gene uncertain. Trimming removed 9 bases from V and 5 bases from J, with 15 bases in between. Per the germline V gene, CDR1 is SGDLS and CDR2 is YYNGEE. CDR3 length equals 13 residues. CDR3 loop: CATMSLTHQPQHF. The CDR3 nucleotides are TGTGCCACCATGAGCTTGACACATCAGCCCCAGCATTTT.

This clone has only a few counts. The CDR3 reads CAWSYKRGDGYTF. DNA of the CDR3: TGTGCCTGGAGTTACAAGAGGGGCGATGGCTACACCTTC. The chain combines TRBV30 with TRBJ1-2; tentative D call: TRBD1 (5 bases). In germline, CDR1 is GTSNPN, CDR2 SVGIG (reference sequence). CDR3 length: 13 residues. V lost 2 bases to trimming and J lost 6 bases, with 13 bases between them.

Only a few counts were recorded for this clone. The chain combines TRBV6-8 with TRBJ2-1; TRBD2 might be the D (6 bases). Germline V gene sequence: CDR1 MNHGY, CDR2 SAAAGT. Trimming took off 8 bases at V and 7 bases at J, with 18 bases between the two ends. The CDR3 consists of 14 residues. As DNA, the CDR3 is TGTGCCAGCTGCGCCTCGGGGGAGTGGAATGAGCAGTTCTTC. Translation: CASCASGEWNEQFF.

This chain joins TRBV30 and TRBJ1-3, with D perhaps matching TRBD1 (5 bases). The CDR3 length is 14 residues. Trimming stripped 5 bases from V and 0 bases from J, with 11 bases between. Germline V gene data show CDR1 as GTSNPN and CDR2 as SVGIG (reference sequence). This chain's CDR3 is CAWGGGYSGNTIYF. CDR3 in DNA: TGTGCCTGGGGCGGGGGTTACTCTGGAAACACCATATATTTT. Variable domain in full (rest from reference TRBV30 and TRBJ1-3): SQTIHQWPATLVQPVGSPLSLECTVEGTSNPNLYWYRQAAGRGLQLLFYSVGIGQISSEVPQNLSASRPQDRQFILSSKKLLLSDSGFYLCAWGGGYSGNTIYFGEGSWLTVV.

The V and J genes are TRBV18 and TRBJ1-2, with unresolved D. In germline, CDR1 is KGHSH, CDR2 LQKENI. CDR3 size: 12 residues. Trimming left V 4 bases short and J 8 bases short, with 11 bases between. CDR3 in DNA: TGTGCCAGCTCACTACGGACGGGGGGCTACACCTTC. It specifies CASSLRTGGYTF.

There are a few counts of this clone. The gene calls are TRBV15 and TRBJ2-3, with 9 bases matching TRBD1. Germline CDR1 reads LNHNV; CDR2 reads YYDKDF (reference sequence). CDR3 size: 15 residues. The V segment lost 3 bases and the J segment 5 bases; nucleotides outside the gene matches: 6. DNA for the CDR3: TGTGCCACCAGCAGCCAGACAGGGGGAGGAGATACGCAGTATTTT. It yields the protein CATSSQTGGGDTQYF.

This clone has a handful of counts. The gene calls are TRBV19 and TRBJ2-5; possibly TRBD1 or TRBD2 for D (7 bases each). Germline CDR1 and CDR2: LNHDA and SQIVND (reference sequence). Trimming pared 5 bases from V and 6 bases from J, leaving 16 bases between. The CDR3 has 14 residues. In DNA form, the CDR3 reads TGTGCCAGTAGTCCTCGACAGGGAGGGAAGACCCAGTACTTC. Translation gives CASSPRQGGKTQYF.

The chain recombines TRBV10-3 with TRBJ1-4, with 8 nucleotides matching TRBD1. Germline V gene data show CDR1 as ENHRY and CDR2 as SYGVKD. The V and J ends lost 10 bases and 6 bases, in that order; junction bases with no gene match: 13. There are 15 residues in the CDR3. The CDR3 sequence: CATNSRDRRDEKLFF. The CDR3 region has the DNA TGTGCCACCAACTCTCGGGACAGGCGGGATGAAAAACTGTTTTTT.

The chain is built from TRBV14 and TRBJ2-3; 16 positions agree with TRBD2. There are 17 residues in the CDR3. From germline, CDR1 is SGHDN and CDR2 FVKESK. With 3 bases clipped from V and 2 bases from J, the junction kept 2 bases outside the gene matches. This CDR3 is CASSQGTSGRATDTQYF. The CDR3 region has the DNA TGTGCCAGCAGCCAGGGGACTAGCGGGAGGGCCACAGATACGCAGTATTTT.

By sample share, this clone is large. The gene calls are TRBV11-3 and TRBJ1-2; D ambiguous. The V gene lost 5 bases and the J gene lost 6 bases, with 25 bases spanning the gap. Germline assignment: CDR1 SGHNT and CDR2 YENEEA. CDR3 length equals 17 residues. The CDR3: CASSQPINPGRRDGYTF. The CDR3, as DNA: TGTGCCAGCAGCCAGCCTATCAACCCGGGTAGGCGAGATGGCTACACCTTC.

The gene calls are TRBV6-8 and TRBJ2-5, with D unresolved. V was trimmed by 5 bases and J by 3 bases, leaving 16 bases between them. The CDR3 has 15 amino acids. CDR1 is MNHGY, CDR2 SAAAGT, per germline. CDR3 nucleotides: TGTGCCAGCAGTCCCACCCCCGGCGGAGAAGAGACCCAGTACTTC. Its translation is CASSPTPGGEETQYF.

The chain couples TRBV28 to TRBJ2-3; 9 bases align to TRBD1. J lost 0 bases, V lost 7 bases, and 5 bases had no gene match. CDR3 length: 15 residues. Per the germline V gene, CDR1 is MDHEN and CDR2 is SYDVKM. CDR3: CASNLQGASTDTQYF. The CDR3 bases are TGTGCCAGCAACTTACAGGGGGCCAGCACAGATACGCAGTATTTT.

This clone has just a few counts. CDR3 protein: CASSSPRARVNEQFF. The DNA of the CDR3 is TGTGCCAGCAGCTCCCCCAGGGCCAGGGTCAATGAGCAGTTCTTC. J is TRBJ2-1 and V is TRBV11-3; D is perhaps TRBD1 (5 bases). The CDR3 contains 15 residues. Per germline, CDR1 SGHNT and CDR2 YENEEA. Trimming pared 4 bases from V and 6 bases from J, leaving 16 bases between.